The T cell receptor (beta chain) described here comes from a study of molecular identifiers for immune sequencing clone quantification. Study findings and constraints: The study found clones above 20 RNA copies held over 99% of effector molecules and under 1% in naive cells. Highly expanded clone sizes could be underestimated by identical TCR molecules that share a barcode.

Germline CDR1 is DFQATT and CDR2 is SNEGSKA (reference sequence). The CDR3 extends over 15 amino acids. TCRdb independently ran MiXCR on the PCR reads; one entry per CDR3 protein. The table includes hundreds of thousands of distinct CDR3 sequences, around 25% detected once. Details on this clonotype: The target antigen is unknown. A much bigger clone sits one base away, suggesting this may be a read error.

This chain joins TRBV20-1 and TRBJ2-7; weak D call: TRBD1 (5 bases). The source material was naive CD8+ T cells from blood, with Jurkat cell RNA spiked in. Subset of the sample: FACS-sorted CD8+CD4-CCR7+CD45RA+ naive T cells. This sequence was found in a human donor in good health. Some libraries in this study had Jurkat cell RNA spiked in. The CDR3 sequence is CSARDWSGSAYEQSF. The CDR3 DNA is TGCAGTGCTAGAGATTGGTCAGGGTCGGCCTACGAGCAGTCCTTC.